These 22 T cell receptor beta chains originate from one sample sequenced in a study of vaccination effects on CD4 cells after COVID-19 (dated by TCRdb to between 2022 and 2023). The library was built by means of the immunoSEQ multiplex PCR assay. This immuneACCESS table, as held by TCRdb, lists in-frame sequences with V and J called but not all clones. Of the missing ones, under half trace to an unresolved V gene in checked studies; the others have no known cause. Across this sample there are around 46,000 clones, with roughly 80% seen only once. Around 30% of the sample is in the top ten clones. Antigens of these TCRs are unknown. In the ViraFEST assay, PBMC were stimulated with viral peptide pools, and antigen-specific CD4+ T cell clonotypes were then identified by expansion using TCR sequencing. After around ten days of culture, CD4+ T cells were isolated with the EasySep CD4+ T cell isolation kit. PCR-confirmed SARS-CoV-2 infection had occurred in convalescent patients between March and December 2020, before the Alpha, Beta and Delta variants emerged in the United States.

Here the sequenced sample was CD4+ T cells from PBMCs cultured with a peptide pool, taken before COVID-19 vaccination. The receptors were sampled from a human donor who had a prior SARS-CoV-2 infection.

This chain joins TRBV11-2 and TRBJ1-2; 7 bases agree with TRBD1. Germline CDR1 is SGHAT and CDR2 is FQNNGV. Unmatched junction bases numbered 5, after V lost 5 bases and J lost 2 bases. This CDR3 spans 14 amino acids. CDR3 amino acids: CASSPMDRNYGYTF. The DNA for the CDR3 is TGTGCCAGCAGCCCAATGGACAGGAACTATGGCTACACCTTC.

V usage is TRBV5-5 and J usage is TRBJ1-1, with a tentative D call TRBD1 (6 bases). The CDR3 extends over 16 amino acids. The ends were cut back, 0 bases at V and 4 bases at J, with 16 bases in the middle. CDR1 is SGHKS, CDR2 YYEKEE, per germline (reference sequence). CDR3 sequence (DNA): TGTGCCAGCAGCTTGGTAGCGGGGGGCTTCGTCACTGAAGCTTTCTTT. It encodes CASSLVAGGFVTEAFF. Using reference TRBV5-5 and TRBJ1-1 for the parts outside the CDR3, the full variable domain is DAGVTQSPTHLIKTRGQQVTLRCSPISGHKSVSWYQQVLGQGPQFIFQYYEKEERGRGNFPDRFSARQFPNYSSELNVNALLLGDSALYLCASSLVAGGFVTEAFFGQGTRLTVV.

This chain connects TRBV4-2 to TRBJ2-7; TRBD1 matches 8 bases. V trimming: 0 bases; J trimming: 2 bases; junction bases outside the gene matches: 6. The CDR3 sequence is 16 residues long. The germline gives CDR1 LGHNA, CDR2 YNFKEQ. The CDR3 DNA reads TGTGCCAGCAGCCAAGATCCACCGACAGGGGCCTACGAGCAGTACTTC. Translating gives CASSQDPPTGAYEQYF.

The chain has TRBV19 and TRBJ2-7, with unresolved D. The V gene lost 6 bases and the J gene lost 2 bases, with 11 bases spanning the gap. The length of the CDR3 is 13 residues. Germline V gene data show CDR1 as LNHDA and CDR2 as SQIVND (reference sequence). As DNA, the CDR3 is TGTGCCAGTAGCCGATCCTCAACCTACGAGCAGTACTTC. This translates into CASSRSSTYEQYF.

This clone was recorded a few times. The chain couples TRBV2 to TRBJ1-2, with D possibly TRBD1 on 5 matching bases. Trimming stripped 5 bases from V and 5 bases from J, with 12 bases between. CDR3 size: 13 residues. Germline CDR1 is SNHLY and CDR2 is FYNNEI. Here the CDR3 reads CASSSGTDYGYTF. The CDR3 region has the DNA TGTGCCAGCAGTTCCGGGACGGATTATGGCTACACCTTC.

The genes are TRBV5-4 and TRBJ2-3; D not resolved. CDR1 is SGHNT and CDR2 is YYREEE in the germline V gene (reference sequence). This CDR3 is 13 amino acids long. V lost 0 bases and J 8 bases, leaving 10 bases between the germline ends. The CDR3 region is CASSLDFSGTQYF. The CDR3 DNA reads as TGTGCCAGCAGCTTGGATTTTTCCGGTACGCAGTATTTT.

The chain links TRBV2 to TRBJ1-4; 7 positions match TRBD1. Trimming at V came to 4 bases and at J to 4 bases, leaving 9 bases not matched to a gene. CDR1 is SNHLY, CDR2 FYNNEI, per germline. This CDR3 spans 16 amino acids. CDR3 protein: CASSGDRILINEKLFF. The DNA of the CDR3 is TGTGCCAGCAGTGGGGACAGAATCCTAATTAATGAAAAACTGTTTTTT.

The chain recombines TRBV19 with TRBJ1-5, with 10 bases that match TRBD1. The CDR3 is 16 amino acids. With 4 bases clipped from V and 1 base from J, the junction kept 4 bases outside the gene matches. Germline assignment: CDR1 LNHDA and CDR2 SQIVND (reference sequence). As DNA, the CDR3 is TGTGCCAGTAGTACTGGGACAGGGGTAAGCAATCAGCCCCAGCATTTT. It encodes CASSTGTGVSNQPQHF.

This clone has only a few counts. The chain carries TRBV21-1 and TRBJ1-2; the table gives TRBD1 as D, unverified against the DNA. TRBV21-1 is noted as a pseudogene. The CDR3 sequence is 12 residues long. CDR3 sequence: CASSPNRDGYTF. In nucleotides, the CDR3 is TGTGCCAGCAGCCCGAACAGGGATGGCTACACCTTC.

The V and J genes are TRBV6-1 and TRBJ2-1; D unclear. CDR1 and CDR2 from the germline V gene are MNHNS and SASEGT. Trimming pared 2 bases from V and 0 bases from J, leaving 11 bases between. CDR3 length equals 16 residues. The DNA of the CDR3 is TGTGCCAGCAGTGAAAGGTATCTAAGCTCCTACAATGAGCAGTTCTTC. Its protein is CASSERYLSSYNEQFF.

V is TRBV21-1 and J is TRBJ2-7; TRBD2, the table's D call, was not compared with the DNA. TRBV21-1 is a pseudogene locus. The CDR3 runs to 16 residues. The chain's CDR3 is CASSNGRPEGSYEQYF. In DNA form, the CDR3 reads TGTGCCAGCAGCAATGGGCGTCCAGAGGGCTCCTACGAGCAGTACTTC.

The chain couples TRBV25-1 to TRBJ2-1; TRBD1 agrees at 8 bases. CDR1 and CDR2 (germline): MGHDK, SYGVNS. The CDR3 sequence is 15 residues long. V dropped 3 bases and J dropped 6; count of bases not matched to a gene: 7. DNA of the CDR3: TGTGCCAGCAGTGAGTTGACAGGGGACCCCAATGAGCAGTTCTTC. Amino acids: CASSELTGDPNEQFF.

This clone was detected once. The CDR3 sequence is CASSLRGTGTYEQYF. DNA for the CDR3: TGTGCCAGCAGCTTGCGTGGGACAGGTACCTACGAGCAGTACTTC. The chain joins TRBV5-5 to TRBJ2-7; 8 nucleotides line up with TRBD1. The CDR3 sequence is 15 residues long. With 1 base clipped from V and 2 bases from J, the junction kept 5 bases outside the gene matches. Germline V gives CDR1 SGHKS, CDR2 YYEKEE (reference sequence).

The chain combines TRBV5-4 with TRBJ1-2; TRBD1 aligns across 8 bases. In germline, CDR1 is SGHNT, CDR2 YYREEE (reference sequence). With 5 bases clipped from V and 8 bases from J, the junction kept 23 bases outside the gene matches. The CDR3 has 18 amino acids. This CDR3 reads CASSPSGGGLGSLGGYTF. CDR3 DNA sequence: TGTGCCAGCAGTCCGTCAGGGGGCGGCTTAGGGAGCCTGGGCGGCTACACCTTC.

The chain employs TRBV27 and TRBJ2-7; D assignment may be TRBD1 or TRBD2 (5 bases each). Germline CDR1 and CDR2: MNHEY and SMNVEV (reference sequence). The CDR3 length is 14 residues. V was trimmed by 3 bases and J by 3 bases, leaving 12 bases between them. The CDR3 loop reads CASSLSRGRYEQYF. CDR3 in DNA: TGTGCCAGCAGTTTGTCCCGGGGACGCTACGAGCAGTACTTC.

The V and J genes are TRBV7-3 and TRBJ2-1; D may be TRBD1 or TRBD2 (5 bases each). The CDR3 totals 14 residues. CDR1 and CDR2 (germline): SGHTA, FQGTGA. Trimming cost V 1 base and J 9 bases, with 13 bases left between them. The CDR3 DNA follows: TGTGCCAGCAGCTTAATATCAGGGACCAGTGAGCAGTTCTTC. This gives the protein CASSLISGTSEQFF.

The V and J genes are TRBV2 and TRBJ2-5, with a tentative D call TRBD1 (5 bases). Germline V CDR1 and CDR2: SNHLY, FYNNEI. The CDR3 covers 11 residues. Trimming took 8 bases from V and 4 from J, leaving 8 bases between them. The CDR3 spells CASGQGETQYF. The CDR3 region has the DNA TGTGCCAGCGGCCAGGGAGAGACCCAGTACTTC.

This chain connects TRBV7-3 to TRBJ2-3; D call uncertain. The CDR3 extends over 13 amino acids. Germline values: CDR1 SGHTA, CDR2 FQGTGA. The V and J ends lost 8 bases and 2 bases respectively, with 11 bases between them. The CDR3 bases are TGTGCCAGCGTCGTCCAACTCACAGATACGCAGTATTTT. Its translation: CASVVQLTDTQYF.

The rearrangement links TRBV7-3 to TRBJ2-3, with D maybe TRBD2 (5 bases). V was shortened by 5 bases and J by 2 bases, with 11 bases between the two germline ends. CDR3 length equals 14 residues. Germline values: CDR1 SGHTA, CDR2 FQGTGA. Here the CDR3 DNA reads TGTGCCAGCAGCCGGACGGGAATCACAGATACGCAGTATTTT. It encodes CASSRTGITDTQYF.

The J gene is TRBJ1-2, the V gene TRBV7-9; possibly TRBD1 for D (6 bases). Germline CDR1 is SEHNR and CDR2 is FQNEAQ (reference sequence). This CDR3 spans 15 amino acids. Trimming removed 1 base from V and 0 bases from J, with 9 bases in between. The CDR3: CASSLGAGANYGYTF. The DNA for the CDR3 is TGTGCCAGCAGCTTAGGGGCAGGGGCTAACTATGGCTACACCTTC. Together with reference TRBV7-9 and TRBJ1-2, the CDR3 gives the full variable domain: DTGVSQNPRHKITKRGQNVTFRCDPISEHNRLYWYRQTLGQGPEFLTYFQNEAQLEKSRLLSDRFSAERPKGSFSTLEIQRTEQGDSAMYLCASSLGAGANYGYTFGSGTRLTVV.

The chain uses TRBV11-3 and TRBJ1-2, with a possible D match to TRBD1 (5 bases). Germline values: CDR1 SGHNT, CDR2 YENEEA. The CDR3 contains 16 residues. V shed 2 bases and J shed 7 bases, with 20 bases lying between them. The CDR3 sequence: CASSLTTYPRGSGYTF. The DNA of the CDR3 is TGTGCCAGCAGCTTAACTACATACCCGCGGGGGAGTGGCTACACCTTC.

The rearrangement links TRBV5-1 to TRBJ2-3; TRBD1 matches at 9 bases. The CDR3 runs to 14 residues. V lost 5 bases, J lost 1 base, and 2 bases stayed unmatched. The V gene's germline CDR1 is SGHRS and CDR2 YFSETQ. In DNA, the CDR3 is TGCGCCAGCAGTTGGACAGGGGGCACAGATACGCAGTATTTT. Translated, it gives CASSWTGGTDTQYF.